The clone carrying this T cell receptor beta chain showed up many times. What it binds is unknown. These data belong to a study of CD8 T cells in ankylosing spondylitis. Findings and limits, study-wide: A TCR beta motif of under ten highly homologous variants seemed to mark ankylosing spondylitis blood. Clones linked with disease were CD8+ and fairly uncommon in the peripheral blood.

TCRdb re-derived calls from the 5' RACE reads in MiXCR, one entry per CDR3 protein. The table lists some 130,000 distinct CDR3 sequences, 9.3% of them singletons, with approximately 3.3% in the top ten. The sequenced material came from blood, either unsorted or a sorted T cell fraction (not recorded which). The clonotype originates from a male donor with ankylosing spondylitis or in good health (not recorded which).

CDR3 sequence reads: CASSSAGLAYNEQFF. The CDR3 nucleotides are TGTGCCAGCAGCTCAGCGGGACTAGCCTACAATGAGCAGTTCTTC. The gene calls are TRBV11-2 and TRBJ2-1; 8 bases line up with TRBD2. Looked up from germline, CDR1 is SGHAT and CDR2 is FQNNGV. With 4 bases clipped from V and 2 bases from J, the junction kept 4 bases outside the gene matches. This CDR3 contains 15 residues.